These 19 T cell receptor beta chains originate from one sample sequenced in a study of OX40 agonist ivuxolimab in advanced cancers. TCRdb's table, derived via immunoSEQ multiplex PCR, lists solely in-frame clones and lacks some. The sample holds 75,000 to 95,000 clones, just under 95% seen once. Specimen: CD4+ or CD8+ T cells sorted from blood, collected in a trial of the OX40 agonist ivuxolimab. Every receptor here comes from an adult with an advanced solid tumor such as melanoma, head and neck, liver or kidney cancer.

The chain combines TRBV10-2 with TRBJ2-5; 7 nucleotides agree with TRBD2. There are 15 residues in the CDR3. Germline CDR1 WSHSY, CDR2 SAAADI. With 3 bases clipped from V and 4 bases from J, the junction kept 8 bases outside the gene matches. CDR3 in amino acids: CASSDPGGGGETQYF. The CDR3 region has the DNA TGCGCCAGCAGTGACCCCGGCGGGGGAGGAGAGACCCAGTACTTC.

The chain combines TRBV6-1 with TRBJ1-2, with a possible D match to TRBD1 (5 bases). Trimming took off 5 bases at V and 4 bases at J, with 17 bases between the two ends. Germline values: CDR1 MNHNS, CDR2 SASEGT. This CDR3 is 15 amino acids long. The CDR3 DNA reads TGTGCCAGCAGTCCCATGCGGGGCGTGCGCTATGGCTACACCTTC. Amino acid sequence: CASSPMRGVRYGYTF.

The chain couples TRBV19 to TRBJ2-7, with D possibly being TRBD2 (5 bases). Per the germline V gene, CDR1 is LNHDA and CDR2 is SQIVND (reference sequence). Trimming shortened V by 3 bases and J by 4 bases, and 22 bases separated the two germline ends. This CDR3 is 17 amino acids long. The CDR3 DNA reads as TGTGCCAGTAGTATCCCGGTTCCGGGAAAGAGTCCATACGAGCAGTACTTC. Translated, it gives CASSIPVPGKSPYEQYF.

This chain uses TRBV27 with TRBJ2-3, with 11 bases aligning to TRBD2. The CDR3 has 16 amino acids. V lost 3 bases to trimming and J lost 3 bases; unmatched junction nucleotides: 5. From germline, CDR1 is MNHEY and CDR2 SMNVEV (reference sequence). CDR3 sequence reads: CASSFLTSGGTDTQYF. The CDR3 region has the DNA TGTGCCAGCAGTTTCCTAACTAGCGGGGGAACAGATACGCAGTATTTT.

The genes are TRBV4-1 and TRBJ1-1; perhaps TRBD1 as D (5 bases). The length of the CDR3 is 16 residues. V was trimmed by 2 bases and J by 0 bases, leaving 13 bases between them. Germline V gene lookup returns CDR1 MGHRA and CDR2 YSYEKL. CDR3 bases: TGCGCCAGCAGCCAAACCACCGGGACGGTGAACACTGAAGCTTTCTTT. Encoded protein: CASSQTTGTVNTEAFF.

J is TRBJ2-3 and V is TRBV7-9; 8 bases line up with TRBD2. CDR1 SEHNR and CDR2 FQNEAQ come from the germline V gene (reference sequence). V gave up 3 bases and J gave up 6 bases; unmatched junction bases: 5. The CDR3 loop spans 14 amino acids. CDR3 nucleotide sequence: TGTGCCAGCAGCTTTGACGGGGGGGCGGATACGCAGTATTTT. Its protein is CASSFDGGADTQYF.

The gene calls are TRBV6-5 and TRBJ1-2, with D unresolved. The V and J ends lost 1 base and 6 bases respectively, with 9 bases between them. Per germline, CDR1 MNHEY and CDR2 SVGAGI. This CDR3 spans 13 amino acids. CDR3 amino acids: CASSYFRTNGYTF. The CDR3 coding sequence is TGTGCCAGCAGTTACTTCAGGACCAATGGCTACACCTTC.

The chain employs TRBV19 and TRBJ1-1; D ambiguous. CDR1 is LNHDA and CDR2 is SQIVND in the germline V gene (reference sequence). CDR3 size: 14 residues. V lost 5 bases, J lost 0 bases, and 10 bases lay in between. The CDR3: CASSYGQLNTEAFF. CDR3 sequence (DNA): TGTGCCAGTAGTTACGGGCAGCTGAACACTGAAGCTTTCTTT.

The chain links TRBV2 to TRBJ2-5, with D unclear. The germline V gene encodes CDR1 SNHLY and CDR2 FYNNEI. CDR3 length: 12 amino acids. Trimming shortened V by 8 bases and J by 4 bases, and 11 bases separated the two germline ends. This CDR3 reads CASPPSAETQYF. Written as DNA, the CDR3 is TGTGCCAGCCCCCCCAGCGCAGAGACCCAGTACTTC.

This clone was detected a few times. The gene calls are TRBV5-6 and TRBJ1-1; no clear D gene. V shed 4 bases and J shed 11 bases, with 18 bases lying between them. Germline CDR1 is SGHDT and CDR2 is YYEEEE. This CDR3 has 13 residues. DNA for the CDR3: TGTGCCAGCAGCATTCTCCCGGGGTACGGGGCTTTCTTT. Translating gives CASSILPGYGAFF.

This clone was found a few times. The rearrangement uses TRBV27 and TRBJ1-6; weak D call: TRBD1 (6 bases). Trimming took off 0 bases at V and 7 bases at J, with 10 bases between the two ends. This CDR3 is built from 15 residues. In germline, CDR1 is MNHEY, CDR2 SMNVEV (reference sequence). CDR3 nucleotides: TGTGCCAGCAGTTTATCGGGGGCAGGGAATTCACCCCTCCACTTT. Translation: CASSLSGAGNSPLHF.

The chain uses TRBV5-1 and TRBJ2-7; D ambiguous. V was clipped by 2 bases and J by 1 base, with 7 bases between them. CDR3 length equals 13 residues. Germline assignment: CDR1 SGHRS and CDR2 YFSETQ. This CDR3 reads CASSFLVSYEQYF. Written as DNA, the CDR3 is TGCGCCAGCAGCTTCTTAGTATCCTACGAGCAGTACTTC. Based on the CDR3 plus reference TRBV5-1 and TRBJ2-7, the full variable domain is KAGVTQTPRYLIKTRGQQVTLSCSPISGHRSVSWYQQTPGQGLQFLFEYFSETQRNKGNFPGRFSGRQFSNSRSEMNVSTLELGDSALYLCASSFLVSYEQYFGPGTRLTVT.

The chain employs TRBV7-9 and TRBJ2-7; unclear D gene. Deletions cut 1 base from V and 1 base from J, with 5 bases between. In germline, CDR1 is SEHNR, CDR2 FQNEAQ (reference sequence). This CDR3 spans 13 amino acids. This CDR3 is CASSLDSSYEQYF. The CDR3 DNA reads TGTGCCAGCAGCTTAGACAGTTCCTACGAGCAGTACTTC.

CDR3 DNA sequence: TGTGCCAGCAGCGTAGAGTTTTCGGACAGGGGGCACAATGAGCAGTTCTTC. As protein: CASSVEFSDRGHNEQFF. The chain recombines TRBV9 with TRBJ2-1; 11 bases are a match to TRBD1. The V segment lost 0 bases and the J segment 5 bases; nucleotides outside the gene matches: 7. Looked up from germline, CDR1 is SGDLS and CDR2 is YYNGEE. The CDR3 spans 17 residues.

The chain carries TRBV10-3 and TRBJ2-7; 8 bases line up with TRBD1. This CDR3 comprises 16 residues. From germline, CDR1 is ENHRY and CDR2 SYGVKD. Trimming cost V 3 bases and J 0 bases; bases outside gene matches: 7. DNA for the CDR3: TGTGCCATCAGTGACGACACGACAGGGGTCTCCTACGAGCAGTACTTC. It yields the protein CAISDDTTGVSYEQYF.

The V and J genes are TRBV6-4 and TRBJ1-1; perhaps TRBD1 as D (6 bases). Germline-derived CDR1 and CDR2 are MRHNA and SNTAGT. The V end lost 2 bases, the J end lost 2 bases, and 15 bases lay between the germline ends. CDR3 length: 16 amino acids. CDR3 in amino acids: CASSDIPRQDNTEAFF. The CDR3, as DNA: TGTGCCAGCAGTGACATACCCCGACAGGACAACACTGAAGCTTTCTTT.

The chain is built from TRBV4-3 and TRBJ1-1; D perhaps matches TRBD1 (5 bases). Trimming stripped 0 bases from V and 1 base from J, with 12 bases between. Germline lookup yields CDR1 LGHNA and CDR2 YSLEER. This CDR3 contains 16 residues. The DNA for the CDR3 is TGCGCCAGCAGCCAAGATCCCGCGGGGACGAACACTGAAGCTTTCTTT. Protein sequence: CASSQDPAGTNTEAFF.

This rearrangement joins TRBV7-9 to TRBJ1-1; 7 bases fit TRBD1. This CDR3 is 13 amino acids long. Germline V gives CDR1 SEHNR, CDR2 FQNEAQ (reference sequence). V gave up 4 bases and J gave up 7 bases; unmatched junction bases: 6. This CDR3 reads CASSWLQGNEAFF. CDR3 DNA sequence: TGTGCCAGCAGCTGGCTACAGGGGAATGAAGCTTTCTTT.

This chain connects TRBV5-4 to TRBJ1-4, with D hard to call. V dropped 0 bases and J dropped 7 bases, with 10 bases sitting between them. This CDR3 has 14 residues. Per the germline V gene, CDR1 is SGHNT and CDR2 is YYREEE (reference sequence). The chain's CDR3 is CASSLVLEPEKLFF. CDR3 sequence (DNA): TGTGCCAGCAGCTTGGTTCTTGAGCCTGAAAAACTGTTTTTT.